Here is one T cell receptor (beta chain) with its context. The antigen is unknown. The data were taken from a study of beta chain features in type 1 diabetes. Study-wide background: Age, gender and cell yields were alike across patients and healthy donors.

Study conclusions and caveats: cDNA-based reads could over-represent cells with high TCR expression.

Every isolated RNA sample was fully reverse transcribed, so sequencing captured expressed TCRB transcripts. The repertoire was sequenced with immunoSEQ multiplex PCR; TCRdb's copy has only in-frame clones and lacks some. Here the sample spans under 300,000 clones, about 26% being singletons. The CDR3 has 15 amino acids. Germline values: CDR1 SGDLS, CDR2 YYNGEE. V was shortened by 4 bases and J by 1 base, with 12 bases between the two germline ends. In total, each donor contributed a single heparinised blood draw that averaged about 120 mL. This chain connects TRBV9 to TRBJ2-1; D might be TRBD1 or TRBD2, each matching 5 bases. The clonotype was recovered from a young man in good health. Sequencing input: central memory CD4+ T cells from blood. The CDR3 spells CASSLGPSSYNEQFF. As DNA, the CDR3 is TGTGCCAGCAGCCTGGGACCTAGTTCCTACAATGAGCAGTTCTTC. The full variable domain, with the rest looked up from reference TRBV9 and TRBJ2-1, is DSGVTQTPKHLITATGQRVTLRCSPRSGDLSVYWYQQSLDQGLQFLIQYYNGEERAKGNILERFSAQQFPDLHSELNLSSLELGDSALYFCASSLGPSSYNEQFFGPGTRLTVL.